Listed below are T cell receptor beta chains from one sample, sequenced in a study of blood T cells in healthy people across ages. A single record per CDR3 protein comes from TCRdb applying MiXCR to the 5' RACE reads. The sample carries about 940,000 distinct CDR3 sequences, roughly 50% recorded once. The sequenced sample consisted of blood. The receptors stem from a man aged 25 to 40 in good health. The CDR3 runs from the conserved cysteine through the conserved F or W.

J: TRBJ2-1
V: TRBV7-2
CDR3: CASSSPGTSNEQFF

J: TRBJ2-7
V: TRBV5-1
CDR3: CASNRWDRDSYEQYF

J: .
V: TRBV6-2/TRBV6-3
CDR3: CASRLDPGTYEQYF

J: TRBJ2-3
V: TRBV11-3
CDR3: CASSLGEAGTFSLDTQYF

J: TRBJ1-2
V: TRBV28
CDR3: CASHVNRGGGYTF

J: TRBJ2-5
V: TRBV4-1
CDR3: CASSRLQGPQETQYF

J: TRBJ2-1
V: TRBV4-1
CDR3: CASSLGDWGEQFF

J: TRBJ1-1
V: TRBV11-3
CDR3: CASSLGGQGNTEAFF

J: TRBJ2-1
V: TRBV29-1
CDR3: CSVEESGGKHNEQFF

J: TRBJ2-5
V: TRBV28
CDR3: CASSSNIQETQYF

J: TRBJ2-1
V: TRBV12-3/TRBV12-4
CDR3: CASSFGGNKQFF

J: TRBJ2-1
V: TRBV7-9
CDR3: CASSPTDRDNEQFF

J: .
V: TRBV7-9
CDR3: CASSPSGSTREQYF

J: TRBJ2-6
V: TRBV28
CDR3: CASRGTGANVLTF

J: TRBJ2-3
V: TRBV5-1
CDR3: CASTIGSGGAFGSDTQYF

J: TRBJ2-3
V: TRBV29-1
CDR3: CSVAERLGTDTRYF

J: TRBJ2-2
V: TRBV7-2
CDR3: CASSLVAGGLNTGGLFF

J: TRBJ2-1
V: TRBV7-2
CDR3: CASSTLAGGFSYNEQFF

J: TRBJ2-3
V: TRBV9
CDR3: CASSCGGVWGTDTQYF

J: TRBJ1-1
V: TRBV12-3/TRBV12-4
CDR3: CASVGSNTEAFF

J: TRBJ2-3
V: TRBV7-3
CDR3: CASSLIGQSPDTQYF

J: TRBJ1-6
V: TRBV6-6
CDR3: CASSYSTGEYSPLHF

J: TRBJ1-2
V: TRBV25-1
CDR3: CASSELEINYGYTF

J: TRBJ2-1
V: TRBV12-3/TRBV12-4
CDR3: CASSSGGLMFF

J: TRBJ1-6
V: TRBV6-6
CDR3: CASRTMVTDNSPLHF

J: TRBJ2-1
V: TRBV20-1
CDR3: CSARFSLMSYNEQFF

J: TRBJ1-1
V: TRBV29-1
CDR3: CSVDAGKNTEAFF

J: TRBJ2-3
V: TRBV12-3/TRBV12-4
CDR3: CASNRQGIDTQYF

J: TRBJ2-1
V: TRBV27
CDR3: CASSLHAGQGYNEQFF

J: TRBJ1-5
V: TRBV4-1
CDR3: CASSQALRDNQPQHF

J: TRBJ2-1
V: TRBV6-2/TRBV6-3
CDR3: CAIKPGGSYNEQFF

J: TRBJ1-1
V: TRBV7-2
CDR3: CASSLGPGRLNTEAFF

J: TRBJ2-2
V: TRBV5-1
CDR3: CASNNEGRGFPGELFF

J: TRBJ2-7
V: TRBV7-2
CDR3: CASSLGGASYEQYF

J: TRBJ2-3
V: TRBV20-1
CDR3: CSASQGGGPTDTQYF

J: TRBJ2-7
V: TRBV20-1
CDR3: CSEESPSGLSYEQYF

J: TRBJ2-2
V: TRBV2
CDR3: CASSDDNTGELFF

J: TRBJ2-7
V: TRBV29-1
CDR3: CSVGRQSYEQYF

J: TRBJ2-6
V: TRBV6-5
CDR3: CASSYSISSGANVLTF

J: TRBJ2-7
V: TRBV20-1
CDR3: CSAKRGVDEQYF

J: TRBJ2-3
V: TRBV29-1
CDR3: CSSSMGIHDTDTQYF

J: TRBJ2-1
V: TRBV6-1
CDR3: CASSVRGVESYNEQFF

J: .
V: TRBV9
CDR3: CASSVEPLPGRGETQYF

J: TRBJ1-4
V: TRBV7-9
CDR3: CASSLLGGQVGVNEKLFF

J: TRBJ1-6
V: TRBV6-5
CDR3: CASSSAGTGNSPLHF

J: TRBJ2-1
V: TRBV4-2
CDR3: CASSQDTGDEQFF

J: TRBJ2-4
V: TRBV2
CDR3: CASRATETPKNIQYF

J: .
V: TRBV4-2
CDR3: CASSQEKSGVLGTQYF

J: TRBJ2-1
V: TRBV7-3
CDR3: CASSLDSFNEQFF